This T cell receptor (beta chain) was identified in a study of cytotoxic CD8 clonotypes in ibrutinib-treated CLL (dated by TCRdb to the early 2020s). In terms of the full investigation: The cohort had about ten relapsed/refractory and approximately 15 treatment-naive patients; 17 to 18 were IGHV unmutated. Response samples were taken after a median of approximately eleven months on treatment, ranging from roughly 6 to 36 months. Longitudinal samples were obtainable from about 30% of the roughly 86 participants in the trial. Cryopreserved peripheral blood mononuclear cells were collected before treatment, at response, and at either disease progression or sustained remission. Samples averaged roughly 280,000 productive templates and just under 95,000 productive rearrangements. Patients were still on ibrutinib when every remission and progressive disease sample was collected. Responses were partial in around 25 patients and complete in 2; after median about 68 months follow-up, some 15 stayed in remission and about twelve progressed. General study outcomes and caveats: At ibrutinib response clonality went up, during sustained remission it held steady, and at progression it dropped back toward baseline. Public clonotypes were found to be uncommon and were observed to contract or remain stable during treatment; the increase in clonality was shown to reflect expansion of private clonotypes at ibrutinib response. Baseline clonality was found to be higher than that of age-matched healthy donors and was strongly correlated with circulating CD8+ T-cell counts. Sustained-remission and progressing patients did not have matched sampling times, and lymph node repertoires were not examined.

A MiSeq instrument was used for deep resolution sequencing, which targeted depths ranging from 1 in 1 million up to 1 in 200,000 T cells, with coverage averaging 10x for each clonotype. TCR beta libraries were generated with the immunoSEQ hsTCRB Kit. From the authors' description of their analysis: The data were analyzed with ImmunoSEQ Analyzer and ImmunoSEQ Data Assistant, and V, D and J gene assignments followed IMGT definitions. Clonality, which ranges from 0 to 1, was calculated by subtracting the normalized Shannon entropy of productive rearrangement frequencies from one. Public clonotype analysis was restricted to overrepresented clonotypes comprising at least 0.05% of each patient's repertoire. About a dozen repertoires from age-matched healthy donors, obtained from immuneACCESS, served as clonality controls. Drawn from immuneACCESS, this table holds only the in-frame rearrangements with V and J called that TCRdb kept. Clones are partly lost; checked studies trace under half to an unresolved V gene and leave the rest unexplained. For V, J and clone size, that table is used; D and trimming come from the DNA. Present in this sample are over 100,000 clones, approximately 83% of which were seen just once. In total, the top ten clones hold roughly 2% of the sample.

V is trimmed back by 6 bases and J by 5 bases, and the junction contains 3 bases that no gene match accounts for. The CDR1 and CDR2 encoded by the germline V gene are ENHRY and SYGVKD. Including the terminal cysteine and phenylalanine, the CDR3 comprises 13 residues. The read is trimmed to its CDR3 DNA, 39 bases read in frame from base 1. Turning to this clone: The antigen it recognizes is unknown. The input lacks base qualities; no much larger clone sits a single base away.

The time point label for this specimen denotes: approximately 2 years on ibrutinib. For TCR beta library preparation, roughly 2.2 micrograms of genomic DNA were isolated from cryopreserved PBMCs. Longitudinal blood samples from CLL patients on ibrutinib monotherapy were analyzed using high-throughput TCR beta sequencing. Patients were enrolled in a phase 2 open-label single-center ibrutinib monotherapy trial. In this chain, TRBV10-3 is recombined with TRBJ1-4; 7 of the junction bases match TRBD1. Specimen: PBMCs, collected after 24 months of ibrutinib treatment. This TCR came from a human donor with chronic lymphocytic leukemia. The DNA sequence is TGTGCCATCAGGGGACAGCAAAATGAAAAACTGTTTTTT. The encoded protein is CAIRGQQNEKLFF.